These 25 T cell receptor beta chains share one sample of origin, sequenced in a study of blood T cell repertoires in COVID-19. Using immunoSEQ multiplex PCR, the repertoire was profiled, and TCRdb retains in-frame clones only, with some absent. The sample contains around 250,000 clones, roughly 80% of which appear only once. Sequences were obtained from PBMCs or T cells enriched from blood (not recorded which). These receptors were obtained from a man aged 40-49 years who had been exposed to COVID-19.

V gene TRBV12-5 combines with J gene TRBJ1-1; D is uncertain. The V end was cut by 7 bases, the J end by 4 bases, with 16 bases between. Per the germline V gene, CDR1 is LGHNT and CDR2 is FRNRAP. The CDR3 consists of 14 residues. CDR3 amino acids: CASAPPRLGTEAFF. In nucleotides, the CDR3 is TGTGCTAGTGCCCCCCCTAGGTTGGGCACTGAAGCTTTCTTT.

V is TRBV9 and J is TRBJ1-1; no clear D. The CDR3 covers 12 residues. Per the germline V gene, CDR1 is SGDLS and CDR2 is YYNGEE. The ends were cut back, 4 bases at V and 5 bases at J, with 9 bases in the middle. CDR3 coding DNA: TGTGCCAGCAGCCGGGGAGGAACTGAAGCTTTCTTT. Translated, it gives CASSRGGTEAFF. The full variable domain, completed using reference TRBV9 and TRBJ1-1, is DSGVTQTPKHLITATGQRVTLRCSPRSGDLSVYWYQQSLDQGLQFLIQYYNGEERAKGNILERFSAQQFPDLHSELNLSSLELGDSALYFCASSRGGTEAFFGQGTRLTVV.

The chain recombines TRBV18 with TRBJ1-2; a possible D gene is TRBD1 (6 bases). Germline loops: CDR1 KGHSH, CDR2 LQKENI. The CDR3 covers 14 residues. Trimming left V 3 bases short and J 7 bases short, with 15 bases between. CDR3: CASSPDRASTGYTF. The CDR3 DNA is TGTGCCAGCTCACCGGACAGAGCGTCGACTGGCTACACCTTC. The variable domain in full, with the rest retrieved from reference TRBV18 and TRBJ1-2, is NAGVMQNPRHLVRRRGQEARLRCSPMKGHSHVYWYRQLPEEGLKFMVYLQKENIIDESGMPKERFSAEFPKEGPSILRIQQVVRGDSAAYFCASSPDRASTGYTFGSGTRLTVV.

CDR3 coding DNA: TGTGCCAGTCGGAGGACAGGGTTAACAGATACGCAGTATTTT. Translated, it gives CASRRTGLTDTQYF. The gene calls are TRBV19 and TRBJ2-3, with 8 nucleotides matching TRBD1. Looked up from germline, CDR1 is LNHDA and CDR2 is SQIVND (reference sequence). This CDR3 is 14 amino acids long. The V gene end was trimmed by 8 bases and the J gene end by 3 bases; junction bases not matched to a gene: 7.

The J gene is TRBJ1-5, the V gene TRBV24-1, with D maybe TRBD1 (6 bases). Germline V gene sequence: CDR1 KGHDR, CDR2 SFDVKD. This CDR3 is 15 amino acids long. V dropped 4 bases and J dropped 4 bases, with 13 bases sitting between them. CDR3 amino acids: CATSDPRDTNQPQHF. CDR3 nucleotide sequence: TGTGCCACCAGTGACCCCCGGGACACAAATCAGCCCCAGCATTTT.

V is TRBV3-1 (or the pseudogene TRBV3-2) and J is TRBJ2-7, with D perhaps TRBD1 (5 bases). Trimming took 7 bases from V and 7 from J, leaving 17 bases between them. Germline V gene data show CDR1 as LGHDT and CDR2 as YNNKEL (reference sequence). This CDR3 spans 13 amino acids. CDR3 in amino acids: CASKGPSAGEQYF. The CDR3 DNA follows: TGTGCCAGCAAGGGGCCCTCAGCAGGGGAGCAGTACTTC.

This clone showed up just a few times. This chain connects TRBV7-6 to TRBJ2-7, with 12 bases identical to TRBD1. The V segment lost 4 bases and the J segment 1 base; nucleotides outside the gene matches: 20. The CDR3 is 21 amino acids. The germline CDR1 and CDR2 sequences are SGHVS and FNYEAQ. CDR3 sequence reads: CASSSYQLGTGGFPRSYEQYF. CDR3 nucleotides: TGTGCCAGCAGCTCCTATCAACTAGGGACAGGGGGCTTTCCCCGATCCTACGAGCAGTACTTC.

The chain joins TRBV6-6 to TRBJ2-5; 8 bases agree with TRBD1. V shed 4 bases, J shed 2 bases, and the junction held 3 bases outside the gene matches. Germline assignment: CDR1 MNHNY and CDR2 SVGAGI (reference sequence). This CDR3 has 14 amino acids. CDR3 DNA: TGTGCCAGCAGTTCATGGGACAGGCAAGAGACCCAGTACTTC. It translates to CASSSWDRQETQYF.

This clone came up once. The chain joins TRBV2 to TRBJ2-1; 8 bases match TRBD2. Unmatched junction bases numbered 13, after V lost 6 bases and J lost 9 bases. Germline V gene lookup returns CDR1 SNHLY and CDR2 FYNNEI. The CDR3 is made up of 15 amino acids. CDR3: CASREGGTRFGEQFF. The CDR3 DNA reads TGTGCCAGCAGGGAGGGGGGGACTAGATTCGGTGAGCAGTTCTTC.

The rearrangement uses TRBV2 and TRBJ1-5; 7 bases match TRBD1. From germline, CDR1 is SNHLY and CDR2 FYNNEI. V lost 8 bases to trimming and J lost 0 bases; unmatched junction nucleotides: 4. CDR3 length equals 14 residues. CDR3 in DNA: TGTGCCAGCTGGAGACAGGGTAGCAATCAGCCCCAGCATTTT. Protein product: CASWRQGSNQPQHF.

This chain uses TRBV6-5 with TRBJ1-2, with D tentatively TRBD1 (6 bases). Trimming removed 5 bases at V and 4 bases at J, with 11 bases between. This CDR3 contains 13 residues. Germline V gene sequence: CDR1 MNHEY, CDR2 SVGAGI. Here the CDR3 reads CASSTTGSYGYTF. CDR3 DNA sequence: TGTGCCAGCAGTACGACAGGTAGCTATGGCTACACCTTC.

The chain uses TRBV19 and TRBJ2-7; D is perhaps TRBD2 (5 bases). The CDR3 length is 12 residues. Germline assignment: CDR1 LNHDA and CDR2 SQIVND (reference sequence). Trimming stripped 6 bases from V and 0 bases from J, with 6 bases between. This CDR3 reads CASRGGSYEQYF. The CDR3 region has the DNA TGTGCCAGTAGAGGAGGCTCCTACGAGCAGTACTTC.

This clone showed up just once. V is TRBV19 and J is TRBJ2-5; D is ambiguous. Trimming stripped 7 bases from V and 5 bases from J, with 14 bases between. The V gene's germline CDR1 is LNHDA and CDR2 SQIVND (reference sequence). This CDR3 is built from 13 residues. CDR3 nucleotides: TGTGCCAGTAACGTGGCCCTCCGTGAGACCCAGTACTTC. As protein: CASNVALRETQYF. Drawing the rest from reference TRBV19 and TRBJ2-5, the complete variable domain is DGGITQSPKYLFRKEGQNVTLSCEQNLNHDAMYWYRQDPGQGLRLIYYSQIVNDFQKGDIAEGYSVSREKKESFPLTVTSAQKNPTAFYLCASNVALRETQYFGPGTRLLVL.

V and J are TRBV24-1 and TRBJ2-3, with a tentative D call TRBD2 (5 bases). In germline, CDR1 is KGHDR, CDR2 SFDVKD. There are 15 residues in the CDR3. Trimming stripped 1 base from V and 1 base from J, with 8 bases between. CDR3 sequence reads: CATSDFQAGTDTQYF. Here the CDR3 DNA reads TGTGCCACCAGTGATTTTCAAGCGGGCACAGATACGCAGTATTTT.

The rearrangement links TRBV30 to TRBJ1-5; no firm D call. Trimming stripped 4 bases from V and 1 base from J, with 11 bases between. The CDR3 consists of 14 residues. Germline V gene lookup returns CDR1 GTSNPN and CDR2 SVGIG (reference sequence). The CDR3 DNA reads TGTGCCTGGACTCCCGGACTAAGCAATCAGCCCCAGCATTTT. This sequence encodes CAWTPGLSNQPQHF.

This clone was seen a handful of times. The rearrangement joins TRBV6-1 to TRBJ2-7, with 9 positions matching TRBD2. The CDR3 extends over 16 amino acids. In germline, CDR1 is MNHNS, CDR2 SASEGT. The J segment lost 5 bases and the V segment lost 1 base, leaving 9 bases of the junction unmatched. CDR3 coding DNA: TGTGCCAGCAGTGAAGAGGGCGGGAGGGCCTCTGACGAGCAGTACTTC. Its protein product is CASSEEGGRASDEQYF.

The chain joins TRBV27 to TRBJ2-7; 13 bases fit TRBD2. Germline trimming cut 5 bases from V and 5 bases from J; bases unmatched to any gene: 3. This CDR3 is 14 amino acids long. Germline CDR1 MNHEY, CDR2 SMNVEV (reference sequence). CDR3 loop: CASSPGLAGDEQYF. Written as DNA, the CDR3 is TGTGCCAGCAGTCCAGGACTAGCGGGAGACGAGCAGTACTTC.

DNA for the CDR3: TGCGCCAGCAGCTTGACAGGGAAGGGATACGAGCAGTACTTC. As protein: CASSLTGKGYEQYF. The chain recombines TRBV5-1 with TRBJ2-7; TRBD1 is a possible D gene (6 bases). The length of the CDR3 is 14 residues. V lost 1 base to trimming and J lost 4 bases, with 12 bases between them. Per the germline V gene, CDR1 is SGHRS and CDR2 is YFSETQ.

The chain uses TRBV4-1 and TRBJ2-1; tentative D call: TRBD2 (6 bases). The CDR3 contains 16 residues. V shed 2 bases and J shed 5 bases, with 16 bases lying between them. The germline CDR1 and CDR2 sequences are MGHRA and YSYEKL. DNA for the CDR3: TGCGCCAGCAGCCAACTAACTAGCCAAAACAACAATGAGCAGTTCTTC. Amino acids: CASSQLTSQNNNEQFF.

This rearrangement joins TRBV5-1 to TRBJ2-2; TRBD1 aligns across 7 bases. CDR3 length: 15 residues. The germline V gene encodes CDR1 SGHRS and CDR2 YFSETQ. V lost 0 bases, J lost 1 base, and 0 bases stayed unmatched. The CDR3 is CASSLGDRNTGELFF. The CDR3 DNA reads as TGCGCCAGCAGCTTGGGGGACAGGAACACCGGGGAGCTGTTTTTT.

V and J are TRBV11-2 and TRBJ2-5; 9 bases are shared with TRBD2. Trimming cost V 0 bases and J 7 bases; bases outside gene matches: 3. The germline CDR1 and CDR2 sequences are SGHAT and FQNNGV. The CDR3 loop spans 14 amino acids. CDR3 protein: CASSLEAGGGTQYF. CDR3 nucleotide sequence: TGTGCCAGCAGCTTAGAAGCGGGAGGTGGGACCCAGTACTTC.

The chain couples TRBV5-1 to TRBJ1-4, with 10 bases that match TRBD1. The V and J ends lost 4 bases and 2 bases, in that order; junction bases with no gene match: 2. In germline, CDR1 is SGHRS, CDR2 YFSETQ. The CDR3 loop spans 15 amino acids. CDR3 sequence: CASSLGQGTNEKLFF. The CDR3 nucleotides are TGCGCCAGCAGCCTGGGACAGGGGACTAATGAAAAACTGTTTTTT.

The J gene is TRBJ2-7, the V gene TRBV5-1; TRBD1 might be the D (6 bases). The CDR3 totals 18 residues. Germline assignment: CDR1 SGHRS and CDR2 YFSETQ. V dropped 1 base and J dropped 0 bases, with 20 bases sitting between them. The CDR3 loop reads CASSLRSRTERSSYEQYF. The DNA of the CDR3 is TGCGCCAGCAGCTTGCGGTCTAGGACAGAGCGAAGCTCCTACGAGCAGTACTTC.

J is TRBJ1-6 and V is TRBV6-2 or TRBV6-3; D gene uncertain. This CDR3 contains 18 residues. Germline V gives CDR1 MNHEY, CDR2 SVGEGT. V shed 0 bases and J shed 0 bases, with 12 bases lying between them. The CDR3 coding sequence is TGTGCCAGCAGTTACTCGGCGGGAAGGAGCTCCTATAATTCACCCCTCCACTTT. As protein: CASSYSAGRSSYNSPLHF.

A few counts support this clone. The chain links TRBV6-5 to TRBJ1-2; TRBD1 aligns across 7 bases. J was trimmed by 5 bases and V by 6 bases; bases with no gene match: 6. This CDR3 has 13 residues. Germline CDR1 and CDR2: MNHEY and SVGAGI. The CDR3 DNA reads TGTGCCAGCAGGGCCGGGACAGCTTATGGCTACACCTTC. Translation: CASRAGTAYGYTF.